The source of this T cell receptor beta chain is a study of regulatory T cells in long-lasting Graves disease. V was shortened by 6 bases and J by 6 bases, with 20 bases between the two germline ends. Germline assignment: CDR1 LNHDA and CDR2 SQIVND (reference sequence). This CDR3 region has 15 residues. Through Arm-PCR of CDR3 regions and iRepertoire HTBI primers, TCR beta libraries were built. One entry per CDR3 protein, called by TCRdb with MiXCR from the multiplex PCR reads. The sample shows 700,000 or so distinct CDR3 sequences, around 30% of them seen only once. Study-wide results and caveats: Those with persistent disease had in common more public clonotypes (around 2,500) than new patients (roughly 930). For persistent Graves' patients, TCR diversity was lower than for newly diagnosed ones. Newly diagnosed disease favored TRBV20-1 and TRBJ2-1 over persistent disease.

Remarks on this clonotype: Its antigen is unidentified.

As for time point: persistent/refractory GD, antithyroid drugs over 5 years with positive TRAb. PBMC-derived RNA was used for the TCR library. Blood from the periphery, around 9.3 milliliters in all, was drawn into EDTA tubes. This material consisted of peripheral blood mononuclear cells (PBMCs), taken when the disease was refractory, from a patient treated with antithyroid drugs. The chain joins TRBV19 to TRBJ1-1; D is unclear. The clonotype was recovered from a female donor with Graves disease. The CDR3 coding sequence is TGTGCCAGTAGACGAGAGGGCATTGGCAGCGCTGAAGCTTTCTTT. This sequence encodes CASRREGIGSAEAFF.